One sample yielded the 2 T cell receptor beta chains listed below, sequenced in a study of blood T cell repertoires in COVID-19. The protocol was immunoSEQ multiplex PCR, while the TCRdb copy is restricted to in-frame clones and leaves out a portion. The data hold approximately 24,000 clones, with less than 90% observed a single time. The sample was peripheral blood. These receptors were obtained from a man in his 70s with COVID-19, enrolled during active disease.

This rearrangement joins TRBV5-1 to TRBJ1-1, with D unclear. Germline CDR1 reads SGHRS; CDR2 reads YFSETQ. The CDR3 is 13 amino acids. V shed 6 bases and J shed 0 bases, with 9 bases lying between them. The CDR3 bases are TGCGCCAGCAAGATTACAGTGAACACTGAAGCTTTCTTT. Its protein product is CASKITVNTEAFF.

This sequence joins TRBV2 and TRBJ1-2; D ambiguous. V was clipped by 9 bases and J by 4 bases, with 18 bases between them. CDR1 is SNHLY and CDR2 is FYNNEI in the germline V gene. The CDR3 runs to 14 residues. The CDR3 region has the DNA TGTGCCAGTAGGCTCGAGGCAACGGGCTATGGCTACACCTTC. Its protein product is CASRLEATGYGYTF.